A single sample gave rise to the 29 T cell receptor beta chains below, sequenced in a study of cytomegalovirus exposure and HLA in healthy donors. PCR used 60 Vbeta primers and 13 Jbeta primers. Sequencing was performed with immunoSEQ multiplex PCR; in TCRdb, only in-frame clones are kept and a portion is missing. The table has roughly 86,000 clones, roughly 80% seen once. The sample taken for sequencing was PBMCs. All receptors derive from a man aged 45-65 years in good health and CMV-seropositive.

This chain uses TRBV15 with TRBJ1-2; 7 bases align to TRBD1. The length of the CDR3 is 19 residues. V was clipped by 5 bases and J by 3 bases; unmatched bases: 21. CDR1 is LNHNV and CDR2 is YYDKDF in the germline V gene (reference sequence). This CDR3 reads CATSRPASVKGASDYGYTF. The DNA for the CDR3 is TGTGCCACCAGCCGACCCGCCAGTGTCAAGGGGGCATCGGACTATGGCTACACCTTC.

This clone was counted only a few times. V and J are TRBV20-1 and TRBJ2-7, with no clear D. The CDR3 extends over 10 amino acids. Trimming pared 3 bases from V and 6 bases from J, leaving 6 bases between. The germline V gene encodes CDR1 DFQATT and CDR2 SNEGSKA (reference sequence). In nucleotides, the CDR3 is TGCAGTGCTAGTTCGGTCGAGCAGTACTTC. Its protein is CSASSVEQYF.

The chain links TRBV4-3 to TRBJ1-2, with a tentative D call TRBD1 (5 bases). Germline CDR1 and CDR2: LGHNA and YSLEER. The CDR3 is 16 amino acids. Trimming removed 1 base from V and 4 bases from J, with 16 bases in between. The CDR3: CASSQGSREATYGYTF. The CDR3 coding sequence is TGCGCCAGCAGCCAAGGATCCAGGGAAGCGACCTATGGCTACACCTTC.

This clone was seen once. The gene calls are TRBV4-3 and TRBJ2-2, with a weak D call TRBD1 (5 bases). CDR1 is LGHNA, CDR2 YSLEER, per germline. Trimming left V 5 bases short and J 4 bases short, with 11 bases between. This CDR3 comprises 14 residues. CDR3 nucleotide sequence: TGCGCCAGCAGCGTCCACAGGATCACCGGGGAGCTGTTTTTT. Its translation: CASSVHRITGELFF.

The chain couples TRBV5-6 to TRBJ1-2; possibly TRBD1 for D (6 bases). CDR1 and CDR2 (germline): SGHDT, YYEEEE. V was trimmed by 2 bases and J by 9 bases, leaving 14 bases between them. This CDR3 is built from 13 residues. CDR3 nucleotides: TGTGCCAGCAGCTTCCGACAGGAGAGTCGCTACACCTTC. It codes for CASSFRQESRYTF.

The chain carries TRBV25-1 and TRBJ1-1; TRBD1 is a possible D gene (5 bases). Trimming took 2 bases from V and 2 from J, leaving 21 bases between them. The CDR3 covers 18 residues. CDR1 is MGHDK and CDR2 is SYGVNS in the germline V gene. The CDR3: CASSEGGKGSIRNTEAFF. The CDR3 coding sequence is TGTGCCAGCAGTGAAGGGGGGAAGGGGTCAATTCGCAACACTGAAGCTTTCTTT.

The chain employs TRBV5-6 and TRBJ2-7; 11 nucleotides align to TRBD1. The CDR3 spans 11 residues. The germline gives CDR1 SGHDT, CDR2 YYEEEE. The trim removed 5 bases at V and 11 bases at J, leaving 3 bases unmatched. DNA for the CDR3: TGTGCCAGCAGTCGGGACAGGGGGGAGTACTTC. Translation: CASSRDRGEYF.

This clone occurred a few times. At one end, the junction sequence differs from germline, possibly due to a read error. This rearrangement joins TRBV4-3 to TRBJ1-4; no firm D call. In germline, CDR1 is LGHNA, CDR2 YSLEER. This CDR3 contains 13 residues. The DNA for the CDR3 is TGCGCCAGCAGTCAAGGACTGAATGAAAAACTGTTTTTT. Translation: CASSQGLNEKLFF.

The chain combines TRBV5-6 with TRBJ1-1, with 8 bases identical to TRBD1. The germline gives CDR1 SGHDT, CDR2 YYEEEE. The CDR3 has 13 residues. J lost 10 bases, V lost 4 bases, and 9 bases had no gene match. The CDR3 is CASSVTDRAGAFF. Written as DNA, the CDR3 is TGTGCCAGCAGCGTCACGGACAGGGCTGGAGCTTTCTTT.

This clone was counted once. One end of the junction is discordant with germline, which a read error may explain. V usage is TRBV19 and J usage is TRBJ1-5; 9 bases fit TRBD1. Per germline, CDR1 LNHDA and CDR2 SQIVND (reference sequence). This CDR3 comprises 15 residues. CDR3 region: CASSTIGGTGPPQNF. The CDR3 DNA sequence: TGTGCCAGTAGTACAATAGGAGGGACAGGGCCGCCCCAGAATTTT.

The chain couples TRBV6-5 to TRBJ2-3, with 7 nucleotides matching TRBD2. The junction had 5 bases not matched to a gene; V was cut back by 4 bases and J by 1 base. The CDR3 consists of 15 residues. CDR1 and CDR2 from the germline V gene are MNHEY and SVGAGI. The CDR3 sequence: CASSLMLAGTDTQYF. CDR3 sequence (DNA): TGTGCCAGCAGTTTGATGCTAGCGGGCACAGATACGCAGTATTTT.

The chain joins TRBV5-4 to TRBJ2-5; D is possibly TRBD2 (6 bases). CDR1 is SGHNT and CDR2 is YYREEE in the germline V gene (reference sequence). The CDR3 consists of 15 residues. Trimming removed 4 bases at V and 2 bases at J, with 15 bases between. The CDR3 DNA is TGTGCCAGCAGCCCTGGACTGGGGGGTCAAGAGACCCAGTACTTC. It is translated as CASSPGLGGQETQYF.

The chain couples TRBV25-1 to TRBJ2-3; TRBD2 agrees at 7 bases. Germline-derived CDR1 and CDR2 are MGHDK and SYGVNS. The CDR3 runs 16 residues. V lost 1 base, J lost 0 bases, and 4 bases stayed unmatched. DNA for the CDR3: TGTGCCAGCAGTGAATTCCCGGGGGGTAGCACAGATACGCAGTATTTT. Amino acids: CASSEFPGGSTDTQYF.

As regards this clone: The junction shows a germline mismatch at one end, possibly a read error. The chain employs TRBV12-5 and TRBJ2-2, with 8 bases matching TRBD2. The germline gives CDR1 LGHNT, CDR2 FRNRAP. The CDR3 sequence is 16 residues long. In DNA, the CDR3 is TGTGCTAGTGGATTGGGGCGGGGGGACAACACCGGGGAGCTGTTTTTT. This encodes CASGLGRGDNTGELFF.

The chain recombines TRBV4-3 with TRBJ2-2; weak D call: TRBD1 (6 bases). CDR1 is LGHNA and CDR2 is YSLEER in the germline V gene. The CDR3 extends over 18 amino acids. Trimming stripped 0 bases from V and 7 bases from J, with 21 bases between. CDR3 coding DNA: TGCGCCAGCAGCCAAGAAGCAGGGGAGACTACCCCCTACGGGGAGCTGTTTTTT. It is translated as CASSQEAGETTPYGELFF.

The chain has TRBV2 and TRBJ2-5; TRBD1 aligns across 9 bases. Trimming removed 4 bases from V and 4 bases from J; junction bases left unmatched: 4. There are 14 residues in the CDR3. Germline V gene sequence: CDR1 SNHLY, CDR2 FYNNEI. The CDR3: CASSATGGVETQYF. Written as DNA, the CDR3 is TGTGCCAGCAGTGCCACAGGGGGCGTAGAGACCCAGTACTTC.

The genes are TRBV4-1 and TRBJ1-2, with a possible D match to TRBD1 (6 bases). Germline CDR1 is MGHRA and CDR2 is YSYEKL. This CDR3 is built from 15 residues. The germline V and J ends were trimmed by 1 base and 5 bases, with 14 bases remaining between them. This CDR3 is CASSQGEQGEYGYTF. In DNA form, the CDR3 reads TGCGCCAGCAGCCAAGGAGAACAGGGAGAGTATGGCTACACCTTC.

J is TRBJ2-1 and V is TRBV4-3, with TRBD2 matching 9 bases. Germline V gene sequence: CDR1 LGHNA, CDR2 YSLEER. The CDR3 is made up of 15 amino acids. Germline trimming cut 1 base from V and 6 bases from J; bases unmatched to any gene: 4. CDR3: CASSQVQRGVNEQFF. In nucleotides, the CDR3 is TGCGCCAGCAGCCAAGTACAGCGGGGGGTCAATGAGCAGTTCTTC.

This chain links TRBV7-9 with TRBJ1-5; the match to TRBD1 covers 8 bases. Germline V gene sequence: CDR1 SEHNR, CDR2 FQNEAQ (reference sequence). Trimming at V came to 4 bases and at J to 5 bases, leaving 1 base not matched to a gene. This CDR3 region has 13 residues. The DNA of the CDR3 is TGTGCCAGCAGCTGGGGACAGGATCAGCCCCAGCATTTT. It is translated as CASSWGQDQPQHF.

This sequence joins TRBV27 and TRBJ2-4, with 12 positions matching TRBD2. Germline lookup yields CDR1 MNHEY and CDR2 SMNVEV (reference sequence). This CDR3 has 16 amino acids. Trimming cost V 6 bases and J 1 base; bases outside gene matches: 4. The chain's CDR3 is CASRATSGGAKNIQYF. The CDR3 bases are TGTGCCAGCAGGGCAACTAGCGGGGGGGCCAAAAACATTCAGTACTTC.

This chain's CDR3 is CASSVAGQYTEAFF. The CDR3 bases are TGTGCCAGCAGCGTAGCGGGACAGTACACTGAAGCTTTCTTT. The chain uses TRBV9 and TRBJ1-1; 7 bases fit TRBD1. CDR3 length equals 14 residues. V lost 0 bases to trimming and J lost 3 bases; unmatched junction nucleotides: 2. Germline CDR1 is SGDLS and CDR2 is YYNGEE.

This clone was recorded a few times. The V gene is TRBV18, the J gene TRBJ2-2, with a tentative D call TRBD2 (5 bases). The CDR3 consists of 14 residues. Trimming stripped 3 bases from V and 2 bases from J, with 7 bases between. CDR1 and CDR2 from the germline V gene are KGHSH and LQKENI. The CDR3, as DNA: TGTGCCAGCTCACCGGACTTAAACACCGGGGAGCTGTTTTTT. It encodes CASSPDLNTGELFF.

The CDR3 loop is CASSLEPVSNTEAFF. CDR3 coding DNA: TGTGCCAGCAGCTTGGAACCGGTCTCGAACACTGAAGCTTTCTTT. The chain links TRBV5-8 to TRBJ1-1, with D uncertain. The CDR3 length is 15 residues. The germline V gene encodes CDR1 SGHTS and CDR2 YDEGEE. V gave up 0 bases and J gave up 1 base, with 10 bases separating them.

J is TRBJ2-4 and V is TRBV30, with a possible D match to TRBD2 (6 bases). The ends were cut back, 3 bases at V and 4 bases at J, with 16 bases in the middle. Germline V gene data show CDR1 as GTSNPN and CDR2 as SVGIG (reference sequence). The CDR3 contains 15 residues. CDR3 region: CAWRLFRDWKNIQYF. The CDR3 DNA follows: TGTGCCTGGAGACTCTTCCGGGACTGGAAAAACATTCAGTACTTC.

This chain joins TRBV7-2 and TRBJ1-2, with 7 bases that match TRBD1. Per the germline V gene, CDR1 is SGHTA and CDR2 is FQGNSA. This CDR3 contains 13 residues. After removal of 0 bases from V and 8 bases from J, the junction contained 3 bases not matched to a gene. The CDR3 sequence is CASSLATGVGYTF. The CDR3 DNA follows: TGTGCCAGCAGCTTAGCAACAGGGGTGGGCTACACCTTC.

V usage is TRBV28 and J usage is TRBJ2-3; no clear D. The germline gives CDR1 MDHEN, CDR2 SYDVKM. The CDR3 spans 12 residues. V lost 5 bases and J 2 bases, leaving 5 bases between the germline ends. The CDR3 region has the DNA TGTGCCAGCAGTCCAAACACAGATACGCAGTATTTT. It encodes CASSPNTDTQYF.

This chain links TRBV25-1 with TRBJ1-4, with TRBD1 matching over 8 bases. The CDR3 consists of 15 residues. In germline, CDR1 is MGHDK, CDR2 SYGVNS. J gave up 3 bases and V 5 bases, and 5 bases lay outside the gene matches. The CDR3 is CASSPGQAPNEKLFF. The CDR3 region has the DNA TGTGCCAGCAGTCCGGGACAGGCCCCTAATGAAAAACTGTTTTTT.

The CDR3 DNA sequence: TGTGCCAGCAGCCTCGGGAGGGAGTACACTGAAGCTTTCTTT. Amino acids: CASSLGREYTEAFF. This chain connects TRBV14 to TRBJ1-1; no reliable D call. Germline loops: CDR1 SGHDN, CDR2 FVKESK. V lost 4 bases and J lost 3, with 12 bases in between. The CDR3 is 14 amino acids.

The chain has TRBV27 and TRBJ2-5; D remains ambiguous. The V gene's germline CDR1 is MNHEY and CDR2 SMNVEV (reference sequence). The length of the CDR3 is 13 residues. The V end was cut by 4 bases, the J end by 0 bases, with 6 bases between. CDR3 nucleotides: TGTGCCAGCAGTTCGACTGACCAAGAGACCCAGTACTTC. Its protein is CASSSTDQETQYF.